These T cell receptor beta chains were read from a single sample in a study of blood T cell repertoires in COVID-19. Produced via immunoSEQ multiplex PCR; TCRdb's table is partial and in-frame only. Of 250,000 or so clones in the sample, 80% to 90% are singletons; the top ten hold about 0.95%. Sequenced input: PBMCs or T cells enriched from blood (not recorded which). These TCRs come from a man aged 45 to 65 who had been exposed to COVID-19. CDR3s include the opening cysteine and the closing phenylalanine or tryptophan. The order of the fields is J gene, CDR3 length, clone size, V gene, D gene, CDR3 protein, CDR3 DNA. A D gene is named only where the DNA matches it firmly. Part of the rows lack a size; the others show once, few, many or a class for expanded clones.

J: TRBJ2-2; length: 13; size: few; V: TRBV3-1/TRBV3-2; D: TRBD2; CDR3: CASSVRGTGELFF; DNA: TGTGCCAGCAGCGTGCGGGGGACCGGGGAGCTGTTTTTT
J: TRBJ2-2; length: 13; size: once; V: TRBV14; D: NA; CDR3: CASSSRLAGELFF; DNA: TGTGCCAGCAGCTCCCGTCTTGCCGGGGAGCTGTTTTTT
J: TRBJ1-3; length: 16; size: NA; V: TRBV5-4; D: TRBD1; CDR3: CASSFAGDRSGNTIYF; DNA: TGTGCCAGCAGCTTCGCTGGGGACAGGTCTGGAAACACCATATATTTT
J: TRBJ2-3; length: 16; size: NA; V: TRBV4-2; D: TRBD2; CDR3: CASSQEAGGRTDTQYF; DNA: TGTGCCAGCAGCCAAGAAGCGGGGGGACGCACAGATACGCAGTATTTT
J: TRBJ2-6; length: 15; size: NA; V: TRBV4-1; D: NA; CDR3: CASSQTSSGANVLTF; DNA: TGCGCCAGCAGCCAAACAAGCTCTGGGGCCAACGTCCTGACTTTC
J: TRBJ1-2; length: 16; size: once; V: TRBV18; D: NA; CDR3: CASSPPLGRVGYGYTF; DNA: TGTGCCAGCTCACCACCTCTAGGGAGGGTAGGCTATGGCTACACCTTC
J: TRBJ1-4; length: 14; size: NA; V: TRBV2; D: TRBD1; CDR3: CASRSGTGEEKLFF; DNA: TGTGCCAGCAGATCCGGGACAGGGGAAGAAAAACTGTTTTTT
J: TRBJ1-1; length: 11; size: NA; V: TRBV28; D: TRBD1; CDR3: CASRDRAIGFF; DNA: TGTGCCAGCAGGGACAGGGCGATCGGTTTCTTT
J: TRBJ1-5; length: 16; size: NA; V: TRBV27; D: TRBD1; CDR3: CASSLRGDRVPQPQHF; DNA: TGTGCCAGCAGTCTCCGTGGGGACAGGGTGCCTCAGCCCCAGCATTTT
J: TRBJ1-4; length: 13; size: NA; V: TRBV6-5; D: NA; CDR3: CASSYGISEKLFF; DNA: TGTGCCAGCAGTTACGGCATTAGCGAAAAACTGTTTTTT
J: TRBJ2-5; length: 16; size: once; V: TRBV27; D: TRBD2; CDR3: CASSPPSGRPRETQYF; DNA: TGTGCCAGCAGTCCTCCTAGCGGGAGGCCTCGGGAGACCCAGTACTTC
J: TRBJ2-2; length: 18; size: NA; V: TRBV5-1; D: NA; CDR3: CASSLNLPRGANTGELFF; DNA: TGCGCCAGCAGCTTGAACCTCCCCCGGGGAGCGAACACCGGGGAGCTGTTTTTT
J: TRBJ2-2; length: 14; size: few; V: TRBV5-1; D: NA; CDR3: CASSGQGDTGELFF; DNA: TGCGCCAGCAGCGGGCAGGGTGACACCGGGGAGCTGTTTTTT
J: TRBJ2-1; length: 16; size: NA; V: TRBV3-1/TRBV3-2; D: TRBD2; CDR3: CASSFERGLPYNEQFF; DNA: TGTGCCAGCAGTTTCGAGCGGGGCTTACCTTACAATGAGCAGTTCTTC
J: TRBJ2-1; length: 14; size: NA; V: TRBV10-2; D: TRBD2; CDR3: CASSLAGTYNEQFF; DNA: TGCGCCAGCTCTCTAGCGGGGACCTACAATGAGCAGTTCTTC
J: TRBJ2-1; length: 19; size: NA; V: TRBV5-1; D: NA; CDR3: CASSSDRQFRRGAYNEQFF; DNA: TGCGCCAGCAGCTCTGATCGACAGTTTCGTAGGGGTGCCTACAATGAGCAGTTCTTC
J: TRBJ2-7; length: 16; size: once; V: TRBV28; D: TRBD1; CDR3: CASRDRWGTGAYEQYF; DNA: TGTGCCAGCAGAGATAGATGGGGGACAGGGGCATACGAGCAGTACTTC
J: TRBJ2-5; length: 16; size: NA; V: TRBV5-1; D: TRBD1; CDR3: CASSLDGQGAYETQYF; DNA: TGCGCCAGCAGCTTGGATGGACAGGGGGCTTATGAGACCCAGTACTTC
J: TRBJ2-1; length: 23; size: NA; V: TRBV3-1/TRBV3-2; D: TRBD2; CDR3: CASRPREPAGGLVRGSKHNEQFF; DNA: TGTGCCAGCCGACCTAGGGAACCAGCGGGGGGGCTAGTTCGTGGCTCCAAGCACAATGAGCAGTTCTTC
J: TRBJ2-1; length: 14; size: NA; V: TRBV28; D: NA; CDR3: CASSWGFGSPEQFF; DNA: TGTGCCAGCAGTTGGGGCTTCGGGTCCCCTGAGCAGTTCTTC
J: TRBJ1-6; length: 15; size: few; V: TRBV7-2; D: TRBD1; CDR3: CASSGPGQLTSPLHF; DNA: TGTGCCAGCAGCGGGCCGGGACAGTTAACTTCACCCCTCCACTTT
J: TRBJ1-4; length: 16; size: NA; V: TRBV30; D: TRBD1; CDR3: CAWRPPGQGVNEKLFF; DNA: TGTGCCTGGAGGCCCCCGGGACAGGGTGTTAATGAAAAACTGTTTTTT
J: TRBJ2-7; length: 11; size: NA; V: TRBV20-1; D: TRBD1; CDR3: CSGVGGREQYF; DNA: TGCAGCGGGGTAGGGGGCAGGGAGCAGTACTTC
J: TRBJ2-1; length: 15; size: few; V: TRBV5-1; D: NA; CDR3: CASSRQGGRENEQFF; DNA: TGCGCCAGCAGCCGACAGGGAGGTAGGGAAAATGAGCAGTTCTTC
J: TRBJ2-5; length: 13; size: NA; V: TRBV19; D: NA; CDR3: CASSIRGGETQYF; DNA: TGTGCCAGTAGTATTAGGGGTGGAGAGACCCAGTACTTC
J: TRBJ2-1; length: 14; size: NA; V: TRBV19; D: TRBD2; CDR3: CASSIAAGRDEQFF; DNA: TGTGCCAGTAGTATAGCTGCAGGGAGGGATGAGCAGTTCTTC
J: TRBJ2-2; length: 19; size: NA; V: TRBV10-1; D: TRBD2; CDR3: CASPEAGSGRARYTGELFF; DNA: TGCGCCAGCCCGGAAGCGGGTAGCGGGAGGGCCAGGTATACCGGGGAGCTGTTTTTT
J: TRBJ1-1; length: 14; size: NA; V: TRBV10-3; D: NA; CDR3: CAISVTDSMTEAFF; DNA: TGTGCCATCAGCGTCACCGACAGCATGACTGAAGCTTTCTTT
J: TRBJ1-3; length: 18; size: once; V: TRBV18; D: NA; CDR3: CASSPPNRQAYSGNTIYF; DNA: TGTGCCAGCTCACCACCGAATCGACAGGCCTACTCTGGAAACACCATATATTTT
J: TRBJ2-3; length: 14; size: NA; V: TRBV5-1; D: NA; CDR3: CASNPGLGVDTQYF; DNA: TGCGCCAGCAATCCGGGACTGGGAGTAGATACGCAGTATTTT
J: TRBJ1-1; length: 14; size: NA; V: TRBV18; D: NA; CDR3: CASSPRGAGTEAFF; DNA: TGTGCCAGCTCACCCCGGGGGGCCGGTACTGAAGCTTTCTTT
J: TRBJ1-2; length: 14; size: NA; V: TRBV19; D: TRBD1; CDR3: CASSLLQGASGYTF; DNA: TGTGCCAGTAGTCTCCTACAGGGGGCAAGTGGCTACACCTTC
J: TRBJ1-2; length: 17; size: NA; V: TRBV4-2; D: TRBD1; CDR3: CASSHELGQGISKGYTF; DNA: TGTGCCAGCAGCCACGAACTCGGACAGGGGATTTCGAAAGGCTACACCTTC
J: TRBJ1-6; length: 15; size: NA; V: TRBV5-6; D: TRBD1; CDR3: CASSSPTGRDSPLHF; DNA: TGTGCCAGCAGTTCCCCGACAGGGCGGGATTCACCCCTCCACTTT
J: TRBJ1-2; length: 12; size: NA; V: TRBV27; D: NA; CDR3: CASTTGSAGYTF; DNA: TGTGCCAGCACCACAGGGTCGGCTGGCTACACCTTC
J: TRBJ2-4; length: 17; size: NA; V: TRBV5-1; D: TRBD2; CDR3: CASSLAGVAGDKNIQYF; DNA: TGCGCCAGCAGCTTGGCCGGGGTAGCGGGGGACAAAAACATTCAGTACTTC
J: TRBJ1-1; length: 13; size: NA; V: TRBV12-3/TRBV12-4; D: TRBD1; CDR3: CASNKDRATEAFF; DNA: TGTGCCAGCAACAAGGACAGGGCCACTGAAGCTTTCTTT
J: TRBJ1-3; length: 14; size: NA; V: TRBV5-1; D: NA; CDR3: CASSSEGSGNTIYF; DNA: TGCGCCAGCAGCTCGGAGGGATCTGGAAACACCATATATTTT
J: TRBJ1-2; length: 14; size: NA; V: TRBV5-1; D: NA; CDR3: CASSPDGDSYGYTF; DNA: TGCGCCAGCAGCCCCGACGGGGATAGCTATGGCTACACCTTC
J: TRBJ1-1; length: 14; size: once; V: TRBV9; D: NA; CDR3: CASSARTTNTEAFF; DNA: TGTGCCAGCAGTGCCCGGACAACCAACACTGAAGCTTTCTTT
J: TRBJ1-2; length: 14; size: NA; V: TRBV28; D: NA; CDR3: CASSFTGPYYGYTF; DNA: TGTGCCAGCAGTTTTACGGGTCCTTACTATGGCTACACCTTC
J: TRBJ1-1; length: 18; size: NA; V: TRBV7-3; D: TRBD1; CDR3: CASSLTRQGRGLNTEAFF; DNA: TGTGCCAGCAGCTTAACCAGACAGGGTAGGGGTTTGAACACTGAAGCTTTCTTT
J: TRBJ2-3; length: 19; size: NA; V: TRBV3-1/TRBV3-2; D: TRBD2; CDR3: CASSQVASGRGPTADTQYF; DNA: TGTGCCAGCAGCCAAGTGGCTAGCGGGAGGGGCCCTACCGCCGATACGCAGTATTTT
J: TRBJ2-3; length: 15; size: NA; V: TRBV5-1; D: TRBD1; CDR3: CASSSGTGGTDTQYF; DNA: TGCGCCAGCAGCTCGGGGACAGGGGGCACAGATACGCAGTATTTT
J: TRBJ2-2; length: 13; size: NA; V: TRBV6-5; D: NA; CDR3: CATGLLNTGELFF; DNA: TGTGCCACCGGACTACTGAACACCGGGGAGCTGTTTTTT
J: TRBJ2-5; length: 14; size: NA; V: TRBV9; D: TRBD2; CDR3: CASSRGGVGETQYF; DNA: TGTGCCAGCAGCAGGGGAGGGGTGGGGGAGACCCAGTACTTC
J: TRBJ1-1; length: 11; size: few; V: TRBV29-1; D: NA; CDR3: CSVGEGGEAFF; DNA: TGCAGCGTGGGGGAGGGGGGAGAAGCTTTCTTT
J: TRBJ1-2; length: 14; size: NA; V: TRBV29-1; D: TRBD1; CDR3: CSVFGQGTNYGYTF; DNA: TGCAGCGTTTTTGGACAGGGAACTAACTATGGCTACACCTTC
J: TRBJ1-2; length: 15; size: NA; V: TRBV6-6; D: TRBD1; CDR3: CASLLGPDRNYGYTF; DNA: TGTGCCAGCCTTTTGGGGCCGGACAGGAACTATGGCTACACCTTC